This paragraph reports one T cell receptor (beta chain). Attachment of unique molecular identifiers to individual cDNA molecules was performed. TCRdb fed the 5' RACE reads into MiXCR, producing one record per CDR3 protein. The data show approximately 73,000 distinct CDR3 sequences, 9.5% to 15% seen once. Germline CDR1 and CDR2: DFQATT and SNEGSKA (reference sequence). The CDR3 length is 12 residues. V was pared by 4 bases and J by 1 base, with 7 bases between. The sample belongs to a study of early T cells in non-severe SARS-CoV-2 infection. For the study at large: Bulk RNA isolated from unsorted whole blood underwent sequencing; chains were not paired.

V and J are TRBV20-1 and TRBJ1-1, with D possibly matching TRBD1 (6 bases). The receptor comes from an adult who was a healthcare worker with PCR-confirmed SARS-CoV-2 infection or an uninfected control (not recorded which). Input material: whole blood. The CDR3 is CSATQGNTEAFF. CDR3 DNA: TGCAGTGCTACACAGGGGAACACTGAAGCTTTCTTT.